This T cell receptor beta chain was identified during a study of blood T cell repertoires in COVID-19 (dated by TCRdb to 2018 to 2021). At the level of the whole study: Samples covering the acute and convalescent phases of COVID-19 were provided by collaborators in the United States, Italy and Spain. The repertoires were released in a freely available public database intended as a resource for research on the immune response to SARS-CoV-2. The material from the prospective study consisted of cDNA or gDNA derived from T cells, B-cell-depleted T cells, or PBMCs. Nearly every sample came with metadata listing a de-identified subject ID, COVID-19 status, age in years and sex. Deeply sampled blood TCRbeta repertoires from subjects exposed to, actively infected with, or recovered from COVID-19 were included in the dataset. Where available, HLA class I and class II types were obtained from metadata supplied by the sample provider rather than from assay-based typing. Samples came from the ongoing ImmuneRACE study (first 160 participants) plus 1,254 subjects from 6 global collaborators. What the work shows at the level of the full study, not this receptor alone: The quantity of clinical and demographic metadata differed by source and by participant and was supplied without curation.

Whole blood was collected in K2EDTA tubes by collaborating institutions according to the institutions' own protocols. For TCRbeta analysis, collaborator samples were shipped as frozen whole blood, as isolated PBMCs, or as DNA extracted from either sample type. TCRbeta CDR3 regions were amplified from genomic DNA by means of the immunoSEQ Assay, a bias-controlled multiplex PCR. Turning to the authors' computational methods: Within the assay, amplification of reference gene primers was used to estimate how many nucleated cells each sample contained. Sequence reads were collapsed and filtered to measure the absolute abundance of every unique TCRbeta CDR3 rearrangement. For each sample, productive Simpson clonality was calculated by taking the square root of Simpson's diversity index across productive rearrangements. Here the immuneACCESS table is served through TCRdb, limited to in-frame sequences with V and J called. Missing clones are a known gap in these copies; in checked studies unresolved V genes cover under half, and the rest lacks a known reason. For V, J and clone size, that table is used; D and trimming come from the DNA. This sample lists about 670,000 clones; 70% to 90% were detected once. The top ten clones comprise roughly 0.25% of the sample.

This clone was counted a few times. The antigen this receptor binds is unknown. Base qualities were left out, and no much larger clone turns up one base away. Via the germline V gene, CDR1 is SGHTA and CDR2 FQGNSA. V was cut back by 1 base and J by 7 bases, leaving a gap of 10 bases between them. The CDR3 runs 13 amino acids, cysteine and phenylalanine included. CDR3 DNA is the only sequence kept; it has 39 bases, read in frame from the first base. Input material: peripheral blood. The receptor's source is a young woman with acute or convalescent COVID-19. Rearrangement joined TRBV7-2 to TRBJ2-5; D gene: possibly TRBD2, on 5 matching bases. The DNA sequence is as follows: TGTGCCAGCAGCTTAGTGAGGGAAGGGACCCAGTACTTC. It translates as CASSLVREGTQYF.